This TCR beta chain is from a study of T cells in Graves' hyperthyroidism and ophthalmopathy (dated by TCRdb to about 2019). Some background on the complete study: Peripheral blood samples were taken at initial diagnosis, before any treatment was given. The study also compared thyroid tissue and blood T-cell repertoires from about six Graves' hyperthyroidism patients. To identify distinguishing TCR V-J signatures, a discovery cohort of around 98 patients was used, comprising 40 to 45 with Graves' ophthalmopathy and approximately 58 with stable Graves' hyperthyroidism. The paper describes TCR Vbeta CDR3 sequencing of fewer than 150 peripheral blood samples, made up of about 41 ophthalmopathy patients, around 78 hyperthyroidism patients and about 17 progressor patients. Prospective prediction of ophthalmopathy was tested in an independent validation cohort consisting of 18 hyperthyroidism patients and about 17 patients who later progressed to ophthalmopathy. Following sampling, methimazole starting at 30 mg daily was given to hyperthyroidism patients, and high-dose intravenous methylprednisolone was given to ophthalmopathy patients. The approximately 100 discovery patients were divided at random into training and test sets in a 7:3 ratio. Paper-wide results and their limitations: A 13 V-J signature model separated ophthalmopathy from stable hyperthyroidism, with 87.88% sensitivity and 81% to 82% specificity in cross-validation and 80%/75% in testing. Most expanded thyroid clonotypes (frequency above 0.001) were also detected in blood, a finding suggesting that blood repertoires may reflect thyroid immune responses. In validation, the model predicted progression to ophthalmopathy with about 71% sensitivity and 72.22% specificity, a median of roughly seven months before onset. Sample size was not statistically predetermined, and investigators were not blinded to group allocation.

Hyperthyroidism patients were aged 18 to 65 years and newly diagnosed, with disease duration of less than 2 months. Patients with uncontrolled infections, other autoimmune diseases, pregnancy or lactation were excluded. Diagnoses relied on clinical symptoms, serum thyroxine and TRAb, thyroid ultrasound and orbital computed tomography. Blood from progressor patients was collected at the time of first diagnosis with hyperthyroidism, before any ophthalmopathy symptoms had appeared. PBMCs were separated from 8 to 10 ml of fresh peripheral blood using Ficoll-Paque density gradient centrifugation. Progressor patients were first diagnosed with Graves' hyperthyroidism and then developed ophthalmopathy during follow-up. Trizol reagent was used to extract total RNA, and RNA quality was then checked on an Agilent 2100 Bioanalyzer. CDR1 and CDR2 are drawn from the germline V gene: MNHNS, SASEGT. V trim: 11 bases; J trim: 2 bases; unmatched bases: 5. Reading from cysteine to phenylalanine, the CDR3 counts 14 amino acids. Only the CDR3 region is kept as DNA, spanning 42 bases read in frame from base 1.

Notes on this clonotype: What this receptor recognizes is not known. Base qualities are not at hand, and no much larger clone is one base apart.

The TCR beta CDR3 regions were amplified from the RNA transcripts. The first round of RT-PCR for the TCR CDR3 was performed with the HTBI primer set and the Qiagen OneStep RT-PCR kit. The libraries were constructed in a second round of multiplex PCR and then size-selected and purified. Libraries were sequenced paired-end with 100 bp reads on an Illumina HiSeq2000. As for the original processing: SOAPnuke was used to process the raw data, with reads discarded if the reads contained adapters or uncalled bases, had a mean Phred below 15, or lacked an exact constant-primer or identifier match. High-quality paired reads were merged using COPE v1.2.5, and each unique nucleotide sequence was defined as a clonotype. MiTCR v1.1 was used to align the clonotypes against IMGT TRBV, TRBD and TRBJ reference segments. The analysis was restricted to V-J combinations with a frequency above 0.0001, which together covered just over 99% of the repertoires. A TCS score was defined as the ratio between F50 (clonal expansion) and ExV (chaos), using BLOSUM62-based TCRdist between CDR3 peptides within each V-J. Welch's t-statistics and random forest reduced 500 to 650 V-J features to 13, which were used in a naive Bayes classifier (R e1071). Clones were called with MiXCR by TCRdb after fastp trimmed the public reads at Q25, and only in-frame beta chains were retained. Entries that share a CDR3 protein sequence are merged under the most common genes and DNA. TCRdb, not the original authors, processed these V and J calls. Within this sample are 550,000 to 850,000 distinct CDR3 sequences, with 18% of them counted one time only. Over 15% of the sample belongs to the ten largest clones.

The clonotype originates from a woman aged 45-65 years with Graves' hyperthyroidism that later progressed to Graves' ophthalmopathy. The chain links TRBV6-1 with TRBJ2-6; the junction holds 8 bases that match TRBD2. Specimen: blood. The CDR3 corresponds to CAAIGGAGANVLTF. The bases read TGTGCCGCAATCGGGGGGGCTGGGGCCAACGTCCTGACTTTC.